This TCR beta chain appears in the sequencing data of a study of cytomegalovirus exposure and HLA in healthy donors. The overall study: A previous analysis identified 100 million or so unique TCR beta sequences derived from some 170 million T cells. Study-wide findings and caveats: In most subjects, TCR beta sequences reportedly gave accurate predictions of HLA-A and HLA-B alleles. Across donors, sequencing depth was assumed by presence/absence analyses to be roughly uniform.

With regard to this clone: Its target is not known.

Among the donors, all were healthy bone marrow donors. The PCR used 60 Vbeta and 13 Jbeta primers. Generated by immunoSEQ multiplex PCR, the TCRdb table keeps only in-frame clones and is missing some. The sample has roughly 200,000 clones, around 78% seen once. Per the germline V gene, CDR1 is MNHNS and CDR2 is SASEGT. The CDR3 sequence is 15 residues long. The V end was cut by 5 bases, the J end by 4 bases, with 15 bases between. The rearrangement uses TRBV6-1 and TRBJ1-5; D is possibly TRBD1 (5 bases). Sequencing was performed on PBMCs. The sequence derives from a young man in good health and CMV-seronegative. CDR3 loop: CASSTSGNGNQPQHF. The CDR3, as DNA: TGTGCCAGCAGTACCTCAGGGAATGGAAATCAGCCCCAGCATTTT.